This T cell receptor beta chain was observed in a study of CD8 T cells in Susac syndrome. The RNA input was 0.5 to 1 ug, and it was reverse transcribed with random hexamers. An immunoSEQ multiplex PCR amplified TCR beta CDR3 over 54 Vbeta and 13 Jbeta. TCRdb independently ran MiXCR on the immunoSEQ multiplex PCR reads; one entry per CDR3 protein. The sample contains some 90,000 distinct CDR3 sequences, approximately 92% of which appear only once. The germline gives CDR1 SGDLS, CDR2 YYNGEE. This CDR3 has 13 residues. Trimming cost V 3 bases and J 6 bases; bases outside gene matches: 5. The sequence derives from a human donor in good health. The chain carries TRBV9 and TRBJ1-2; the match to TRBD1 covers 7 bases. The material sequenced was CD8+ T cells from PBMCs. CDR3 sequence: CASSEGTAHGYTF. CDR3 in DNA: TGTGCCAGCAGCGAAGGGACAGCTCATGGCTACACCTTC.